This record concerns one T cell receptor (beta chain) sequence. This clone has a handful of counts. Its antigen is still unknown. It has no much larger one-base neighbor in the sample; base qualities were not kept. The time point label of this sample denotes: baseline before first vaccination. The vaccinee samples were drawn from two UK trials, COV001 and COV002, one of which was a single-blind randomized controlled phase 2/3 trial testing AZD1222 (ChAdOx1 nCoV-19) in healthy adults. Trial participant PBMC samples were collected at day 0 and day 28 after the second dose for TCRbeta chain sequencing. Trimming at the junction amounts to 6 bases on V and 0 bases on J, and the germline ends lie 14 bases apart. The germline V gene (reference sequence) supplies CDR1 LNHDA and CDR2 SQIVND. The CDR3 runs 15 amino acids, cysteine and phenylalanine included. The CDR3 DNA has 45 bases and is translated from base 1.

This record belongs to a study of T cell responses to AZD1222 COVID-19 vaccine (dated by TCRdb to 2020 to 2022). Study-wide context: AZD1222 recipients given second doses at about 4 weeks or at about 12 weeks were pooled, since spike-specific TCR depth and breadth were not found to differ between the two schedules. TCR sequencing covered over 230 trial participants: 200 to 220 given two doses of AZD1222 and 26 given two doses of MenACWY control vaccine. Enrollment into the trials was organized by age into subgroups of 18-55, 56-69 and 70-plus years, and those subgroups contained roughly 150, 30 and 60 TCR-sequenced participants, respectively. The full study reports these points: After two AZD1222 doses, spike-specific TCR breadth and depth were significantly higher than at day 0 and than in MenACWY recipients. Reportedly, close to half of the unique spike-specific TCRs recognized epitopes lying outside the regions that are mutated in the B.1.351 and B.1.1.7 variants. The vaccine-associated CD4 TCRs covered the entire spike protein, and the dominant responses fell in regions 160-218 and 743-854. Participants were mostly white British and included more females than males, and it was suggested by the authors that clonal diversity may have been underestimated. No day 14 peak-response samples were available, so repertoires were characterized only after the peak T cell response. The 56-69-year group was small, and its depth increase did not reach significance, likely because of low power. Conclusions about previously exposed vaccinees are limited, since just five to seven AZD1222 recipients were seropositive for SARS-CoV-2 at baseline.

The CDR3 regions of human TCRbeta chains were subjected to immunosequencing. On the study's bioinformatics: TCRs in the repertoires were matched against a reference library of SARS-CoV-2-specific TCRs that had been generated with the MIRA antigen-specificity platform. Breadth was defined as the fraction of unique TCRs that were SARS-CoV-2-associated, and depth was defined as the fraction of total T cells that were SARS-CoV-2-associated. Using the MIRA data, every spike-specific TCR was mapped to the spike region that the TCR reacted to and assigned to either a CD4 or a CD8 class. Log10-transformed breadth and depth values were compared by one-way ANOVA with Sidak's multiple comparisons tests. The source is immuneACCESS, and TCRdb retained only in-frame sequences with V and J called. Part of the clones is not carried over; for the studies checked, unresolved V genes explain less than half of this, and the remainder is unexplained. That table supplies the V and J calls and clone size; D and trimming were determined from the DNA. Here the sample has tens of thousands of clones; about 72% occur a single time. The ten top clones hold around 21% of the sample.

The material was peripheral blood, obtained on day 0 of AZD1222 vaccination. This clonotype originated in an adult in good health. The sequence links TRBV19 to TRBJ1-2; a tentative D match to TRBD1 spans 6 bases. The nucleotides are TGTGCCAGTAGCCGACCCGGGACACCTAACTATGGCTACACCTTC. This sequence encodes CASSRPGTPNYGYTF.